The 10 T cell receptor beta chains listed next were all sequenced from one sample in a study of shared clonotypes between healthy human individuals. The repertoire was sequenced with immunoSEQ multiplex PCR; TCRdb's copy has only in-frame clones and lacks some. Of about 960,000 clones listed, about three quarters are singletons. The material sequenced was memory CD4+ T cells sorted from blood. As to subset: CD45RA-negative fraction. The receptors come from a young man in good health.

This clone occurred a few times. The V gene is TRBV4-1, the J gene TRBJ2-3; D is ambiguous. The germline gives CDR1 MGHRA, CDR2 YSYEKL. This CDR3 region has 14 residues. Deletions cut 1 base from V and 0 bases from J, with 5 bases between. CDR3 sequence reads: CASSQVGSTDTQYF. CDR3 DNA: TGCGCCAGCAGCCAAGTGGGTAGCACAGATACGCAGTATTTT.

The V and J genes are TRBV27 and TRBJ1-6, with D unresolved. Germline CDR1 MNHEY, CDR2 SMNVEV (reference sequence). Trimming took 3 bases from V and 6 from J, leaving 9 bases between them. This CDR3 has 14 amino acids. As DNA, the CDR3 is TGTGCCAGCAGTTTCGGCAGCCCTAATTCACCCCTCCACTTT. It yields the protein CASSFGSPNSPLHF.

The chain joins TRBV5-1 to TRBJ1-3; 7 nucleotides agree with TRBD1. Germline CDR1 is SGHRS and CDR2 is YFSETQ. CDR3 size: 16 residues. Germline trimming cut 1 base from V and 0 bases from J; bases unmatched to any gene: 4. CDR3 loop: CASSLTDRHSGNTIYF. CDR3 sequence (DNA): TGCGCCAGCAGCTTGACGGACAGGCACTCTGGAAACACCATATATTTT.

The rearrangement uses TRBV6-6 and TRBJ2-7; 12 bases are a match to TRBD2. The V gene end was trimmed by 8 bases and the J gene end by 0 bases; junction bases not matched to a gene: 5. Germline CDR1 and CDR2: MNHNY and SVGAGI (reference sequence). The CDR3 has 15 amino acids. This chain's CDR3 is CASRLAGGSSYEQYF. The CDR3 DNA reads as TGTGCCAGCCGCCTAGCGGGAGGGAGCTCCTACGAGCAGTACTTC.

V and J are TRBV19 and TRBJ2-2; TRBD2 aligns across 7 bases. This CDR3 has 15 residues. V lost 6 bases, J lost 1 base, and 5 bases stayed unmatched. From germline, CDR1 is LNHDA and CDR2 SQIVND (reference sequence). This chain's CDR3 is CASREGTKNTGELFF. CDR3 nucleotide sequence: TGTGCCAGTAGGGAGGGGACTAAGAACACCGGGGAGCTGTTTTTT.

The chain joins TRBV21-1 to TRBJ2-3; TRBD2 is taken as the D call from the table, unchecked against the DNA. TRBV21-1 is designated a pseudogene. The CDR3 is 17 amino acids. In DNA form, the CDR3 reads TGTGCCAGCAGCAAAGGGAAAAGCGGGGGGCCCCAAGATACGCAGTATTTT. Its translation is CASSKGKSGGPQDTQYF.

In this sample, this clone turned up once. The chain carries TRBV4-2 and TRBJ2-5; perhaps TRBD1 as D (6 bases). The CDR3 is 16 residues long. Germline CDR1 and CDR2: LGHNA and YNFKEQ. V lost 0 bases and J 5 bases, leaving 16 bases between the germline ends. CDR3 nucleotides: TGTGCCAGCAGCCAAGATTCGTGGGGGCTACGGGAGACCCAGTACTTC. It translates to CASSQDSWGLRETQYF.

The chain employs TRBV10-2 and TRBJ2-2; D is perhaps TRBD1 (6 bases). Germline V lookup: CDR1 WSHSY, CDR2 SAAADI. The V end lost 5 bases, the J end lost 1 base, and 8 bases lay between the germline ends. This CDR3 contains 14 residues. CDR3 coding DNA: TGCGCCAGCAGTCCGGACAGGAACACCGGGGAGCTGTTTTTT. Encoded protein: CASSPDRNTGELFF.

The chain combines TRBV7-9 with TRBJ2-7; TRBD1 aligns across 9 bases. The V gene's germline CDR1 is SEHNR and CDR2 FQNEAQ (reference sequence). J lost 2 bases, V lost 5 bases, and 7 bases had no gene match. There are 15 residues in the CDR3. CDR3 in amino acids: CASSPGTGPTYEQYF. In DNA form, the CDR3 reads TGTGCCAGCAGCCCCGGGACAGGGCCCACCTACGAGCAGTACTTC. The full variable domain, its missing parts supplied by reference TRBV7-9 and TRBJ2-7, is DTGVSQNPRHKITKRGQNVTFRCDPISEHNRLYWYRQTLGQGPEFLTYFQNEAQLEKSRLLSDRFSAERPKGSFSTLEIQRTEQGDSAMYLCASSPGTGPTYEQYFGPGTRLTVT.

This chain uses TRBV7-2 with TRBJ2-2; D unresolved. The CDR3 is made up of 16 amino acids. Trimming stripped 5 bases from V and 1 base from J, with 14 bases between. Germline V gene lookup returns CDR1 SGHTA and CDR2 FQGNSA. The CDR3: CASSPPGYLNTGELFF. The CDR3 DNA reads as TGTGCCAGCAGCCCCCCAGGTTATTTGAACACCGGGGAGCTGTTTTTT.